The subject of this entry is one T cell receptor beta chain. The data are from a study of control samples from healthy donors and cancer patients. The CDR3 extends over 16 amino acids. Germline assignment: CDR1 ENHRY and CDR2 SYGVKD. V was trimmed by 0 bases and J by 4 bases, leaving 15 bases between them. Sequenced by immunoSEQ multiplex PCR; TCRdb stores in-frame clones only, minus some. The sample consists of some 80,000 clones, over 85% of them appearing once. The receptor was isolated from a woman between 55 and 75 years old with head and neck cancer. Sequencing input: PBMCs. The gene calls are TRBV10-3 and TRBJ2-5; D is ambiguous. The CDR3 here is CAISESTTGGAETQYF. DNA of the CDR3: TGTGCCATCAGTGAGTCGACGACCGGCGGAGCAGAGACCCAGTACTTC.